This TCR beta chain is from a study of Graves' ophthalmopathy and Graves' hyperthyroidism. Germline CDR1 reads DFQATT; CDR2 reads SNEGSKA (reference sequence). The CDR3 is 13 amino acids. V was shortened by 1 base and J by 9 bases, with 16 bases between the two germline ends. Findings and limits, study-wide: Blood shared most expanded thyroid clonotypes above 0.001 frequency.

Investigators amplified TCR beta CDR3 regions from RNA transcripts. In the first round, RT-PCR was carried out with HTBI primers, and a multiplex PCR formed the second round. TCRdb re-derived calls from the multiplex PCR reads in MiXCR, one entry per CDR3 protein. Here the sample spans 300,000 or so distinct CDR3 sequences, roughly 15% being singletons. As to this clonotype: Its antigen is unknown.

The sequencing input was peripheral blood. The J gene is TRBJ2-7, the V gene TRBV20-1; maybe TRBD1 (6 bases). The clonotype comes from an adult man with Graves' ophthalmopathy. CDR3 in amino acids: CSARVEAGEGQYF. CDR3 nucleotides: TGCAGTGCTAGAGTCGAGGCAGGGGAAGGGCAGTACTTC.